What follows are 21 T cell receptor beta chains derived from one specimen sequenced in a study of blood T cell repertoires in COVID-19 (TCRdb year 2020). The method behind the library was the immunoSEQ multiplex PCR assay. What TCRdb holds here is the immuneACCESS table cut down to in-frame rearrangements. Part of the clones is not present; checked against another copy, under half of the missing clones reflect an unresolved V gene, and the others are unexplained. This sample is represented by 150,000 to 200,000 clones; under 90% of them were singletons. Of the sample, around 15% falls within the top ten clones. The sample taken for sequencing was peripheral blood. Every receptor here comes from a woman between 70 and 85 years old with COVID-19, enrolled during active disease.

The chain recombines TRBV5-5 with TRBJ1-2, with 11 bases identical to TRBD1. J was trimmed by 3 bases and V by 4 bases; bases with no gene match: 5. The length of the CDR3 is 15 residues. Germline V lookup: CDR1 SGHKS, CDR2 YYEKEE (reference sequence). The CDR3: CASSSPGQGDYGYTF. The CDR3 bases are TGTGCCAGCAGCAGTCCGGGACAGGGGGACTATGGCTACACCTTC.

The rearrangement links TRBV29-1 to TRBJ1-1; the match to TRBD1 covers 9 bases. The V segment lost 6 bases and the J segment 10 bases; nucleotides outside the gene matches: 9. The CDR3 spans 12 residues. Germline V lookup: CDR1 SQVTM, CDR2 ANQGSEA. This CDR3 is CSVAIGQGRAFF. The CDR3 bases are TGCAGCGTCGCCATAGGACAGGGGCGAGCTTTCTTT.

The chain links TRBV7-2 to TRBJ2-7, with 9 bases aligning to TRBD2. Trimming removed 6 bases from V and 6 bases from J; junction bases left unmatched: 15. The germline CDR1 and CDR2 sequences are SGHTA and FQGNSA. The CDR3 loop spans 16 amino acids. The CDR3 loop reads CASSSSFGTSPPEQYF. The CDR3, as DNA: TGTGCCAGCAGTTCGTCCTTCGGGACTAGCCCGCCCGAGCAGTACTTC.

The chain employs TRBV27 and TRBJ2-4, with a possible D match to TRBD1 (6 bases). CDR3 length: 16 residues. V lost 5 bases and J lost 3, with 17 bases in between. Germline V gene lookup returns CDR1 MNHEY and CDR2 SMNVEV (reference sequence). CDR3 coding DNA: TGTGCCAGCAGTCCTTTTGGGGGCGAAGACAAAAACATTCAGTACTTC. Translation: CASSPFGGEDKNIQYF.

CDR3 region: CASSLRGQGASPLHF. The CDR3 DNA reads TGTGCCAGTTCCCTTCGTGGACAGGGGGCTTCACCCCTCCACTTT. The rearrangement uses TRBV18 and TRBJ1-6; 11 nucleotides agree with TRBD1. Losses at the gene ends were 9 bases for V and 9 bases for J; bases not matched to a gene: 10. CDR1 and CDR2 (germline): KGHSH, LQKENI. This CDR3 is built from 15 residues.

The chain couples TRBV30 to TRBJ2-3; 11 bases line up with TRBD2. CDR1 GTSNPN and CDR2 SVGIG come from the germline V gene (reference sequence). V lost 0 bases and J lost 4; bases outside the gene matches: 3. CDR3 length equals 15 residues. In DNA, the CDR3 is TGTGCCTGGAGTGTAGGACTAGCGGGCCCAGATACGCAGTATTTT. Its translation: CAWSVGLAGPDTQYF.

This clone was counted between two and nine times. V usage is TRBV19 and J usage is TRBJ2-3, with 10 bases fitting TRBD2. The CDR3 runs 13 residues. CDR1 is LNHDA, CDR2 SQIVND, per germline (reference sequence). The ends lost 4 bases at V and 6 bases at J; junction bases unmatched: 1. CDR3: CASSKLAGDTQYF. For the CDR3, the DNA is TGTGCCAGTAGTAAACTAGCGGGGGATACGCAGTATTTT.

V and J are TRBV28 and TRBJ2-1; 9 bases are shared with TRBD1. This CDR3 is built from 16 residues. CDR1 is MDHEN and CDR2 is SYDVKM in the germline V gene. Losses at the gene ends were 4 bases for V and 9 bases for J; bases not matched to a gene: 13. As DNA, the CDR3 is TGTGCCAGCAGTTCCCCCTCTCCGGGACAGGGAATTGAGCAGTTCTTC. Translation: CASSSPSPGQGIEQFF. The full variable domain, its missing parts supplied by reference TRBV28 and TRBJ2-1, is DVKVTQSSRYLVKRTGEKVFLECVQDMDHENMFWYRQDPGLGLRLIYFSYDVKMKEKGDIPEGYSVSREKKERFSLILESASTNQTSMYLCASSSPSPGQGIEQFFGPGTRLTVL.

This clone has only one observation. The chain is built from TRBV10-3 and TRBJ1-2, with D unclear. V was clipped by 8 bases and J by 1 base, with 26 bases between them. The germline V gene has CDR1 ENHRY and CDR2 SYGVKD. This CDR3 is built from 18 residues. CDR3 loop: CAIGGGVVAGIFNYGYTF. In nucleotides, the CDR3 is TGTGCCATCGGAGGCGGCGTTGTCGCAGGAATATTTAACTATGGCTACACCTTC.

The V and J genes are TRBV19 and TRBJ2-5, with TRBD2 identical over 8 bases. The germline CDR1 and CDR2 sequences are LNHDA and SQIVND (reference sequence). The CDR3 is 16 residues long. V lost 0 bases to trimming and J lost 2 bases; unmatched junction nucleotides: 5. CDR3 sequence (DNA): TGTGCCAGTAGTATAGAAGGGACTAGAGCACAAGAGACCCAGTACTTC. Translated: CASSIEGTRAQETQYF.

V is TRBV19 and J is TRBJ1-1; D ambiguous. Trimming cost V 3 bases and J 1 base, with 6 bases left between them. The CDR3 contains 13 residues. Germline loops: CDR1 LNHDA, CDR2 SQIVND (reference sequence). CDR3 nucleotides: TGTGCCAGTAGTATGGGGAGGAACACTGAAGCTTTCTTT. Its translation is CASSMGRNTEAFF.

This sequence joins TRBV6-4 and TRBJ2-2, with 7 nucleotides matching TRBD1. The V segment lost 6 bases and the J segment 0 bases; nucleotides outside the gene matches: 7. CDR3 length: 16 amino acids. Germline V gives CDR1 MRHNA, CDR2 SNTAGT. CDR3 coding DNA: TGTGCCAGCAGCCACAGGGGAGTCGCGAACACCGGGGAGCTGTTTTTT. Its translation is CASSHRGVANTGELFF.

CDR3 sequence (DNA): TGTGCCAGCAGCTTAGGGCTAGCCCAAGAGACCCAGTACTTC. Translation gives CASSLGLAQETQYF. The gene calls are TRBV7-9 and TRBJ2-5; tentatively, D is TRBD2 (5 bases). V dropped 1 base and J dropped 1 base, with 7 bases sitting between them. Germline V gene lookup returns CDR1 SEHNR and CDR2 FQNEAQ (reference sequence). The CDR3 is 14 residues long.

CDR3 region: CASRAGQGMAGANVLTF. The CDR3 nucleotides read TGCGCCAGCAGGGCCGGACAGGGCATGGCTGGGGCCAACGTCCTGACTTTC. The chain recombines TRBV5-1 with TRBJ2-6; 8 nucleotides line up with TRBD1. The CDR3 covers 17 residues. The germline V gene has CDR1 SGHRS and CDR2 YFSETQ. V lost 5 bases to trimming and J lost 2 bases; unmatched junction nucleotides: 9.

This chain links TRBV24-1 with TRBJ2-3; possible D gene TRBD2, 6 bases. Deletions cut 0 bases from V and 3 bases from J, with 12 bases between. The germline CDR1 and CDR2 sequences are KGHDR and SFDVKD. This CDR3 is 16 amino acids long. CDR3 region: CATSDLAEGRTDTQYF. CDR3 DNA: TGTGCCACCAGTGATTTGGCGGAGGGTAGGACAGATACGCAGTATTTT.

The CDR3 DNA is TGTGCCAGCAGCTTGGCTCTAGCGGGGTTCAATGAGCAGTTCTTC. Protein sequence: CASSLALAGFNEQFF. The chain links TRBV5-4 to TRBJ2-1, with 9 bases fitting TRBD2. The CDR3 totals 15 residues. Germline V gives CDR1 SGHNT, CDR2 YYREEE (reference sequence). The V segment lost 0 bases and the J segment 6 bases; nucleotides outside the gene matches: 4. Supplemented by reference TRBV5-4 and TRBJ2-1, the full variable domain reads ETGVTQSPTHLIKTRGQQVTLRCSSQSGHNTVSWYQQALGQGPQFIFQYYREEENGRGNFPPRFSGLQFPNYSSELNVNALELDDSALYLCASSLALAGFNEQFFGPGTRLTVL.

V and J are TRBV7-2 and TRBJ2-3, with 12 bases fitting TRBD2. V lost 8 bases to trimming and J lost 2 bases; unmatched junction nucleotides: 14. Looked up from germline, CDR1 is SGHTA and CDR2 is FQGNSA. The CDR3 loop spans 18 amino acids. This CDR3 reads CASGRLASGGGPTDTQYF. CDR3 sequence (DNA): TGTGCCAGCGGCCGGCTCGCTAGCGGGGGGGGCCCCACAGATACGCAGTATTTT.

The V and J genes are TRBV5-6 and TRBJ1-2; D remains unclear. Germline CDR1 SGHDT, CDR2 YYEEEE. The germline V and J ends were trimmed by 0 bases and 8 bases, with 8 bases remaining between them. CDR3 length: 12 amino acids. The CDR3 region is CASSLAVGGYTF. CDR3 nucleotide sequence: TGTGCCAGCAGCTTGGCCGTCGGGGGCTACACCTTC.

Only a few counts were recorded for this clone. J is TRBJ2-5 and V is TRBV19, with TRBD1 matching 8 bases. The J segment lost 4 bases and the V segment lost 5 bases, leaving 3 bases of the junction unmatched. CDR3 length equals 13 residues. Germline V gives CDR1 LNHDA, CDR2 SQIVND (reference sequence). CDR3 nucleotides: TGTGCCAGTAGTTACGGGACAGGAGAGACCCAGTACTTC. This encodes CASSYGTGETQYF.

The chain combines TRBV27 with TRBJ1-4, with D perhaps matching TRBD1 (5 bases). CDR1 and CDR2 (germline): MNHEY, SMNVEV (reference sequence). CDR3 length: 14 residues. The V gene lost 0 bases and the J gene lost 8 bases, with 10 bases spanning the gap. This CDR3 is CASSLSGTREKLFF. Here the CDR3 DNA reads TGTGCCAGCAGTTTATCGGGGACTAGGGAAAAACTGTTTTTT.

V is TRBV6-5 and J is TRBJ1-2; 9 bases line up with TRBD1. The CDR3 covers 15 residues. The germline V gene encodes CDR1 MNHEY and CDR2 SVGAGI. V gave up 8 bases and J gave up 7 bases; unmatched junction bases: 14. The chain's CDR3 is CASRPGQGRGFGYTF. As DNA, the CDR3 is TGTGCCAGCCGACCTGGACAGGGGAGGGGTTTTGGCTACACCTTC.